This T cell receptor (beta chain) was recorded in a study of cytomegalovirus exposure and HLA in healthy donors. The study ran its PCR with 60 Vbeta and 13 Jbeta primers. Some clones are missing from TCRdb's copy, which holds only in-frame ones; the method was immunoSEQ multiplex PCR. This table holds about 160,000 clones, around 80% found once. Comment on this clone: Its specificity is unknown.

The study's findings and limits: In a later analysis, parvovirus B19, influenza, CMV and Epstein-Barr virus appeared linked to several top co-occurrence clusters. Most likely, a cluster of highly shared sequence variants arose as a sequencing artifact.

The receptor was derived from a woman aged 40 to 50 in good health and CMV-seropositive. The sample comprised PBMCs.

DNA for the CDR3: TGTGCCAGCAGCCCCGGGACAGGGGGATCGAGGAGCAATCAGCCCCAGCATTTT. Its protein product is CASSPGTGGSRSNQPQHF. This chain connects TRBV7-8 to TRBJ1-5; 11 positions agree with TRBD1. The CDR3 length is 18 residues. CDR1 and CDR2 (germline): SGHVS, FQNEAQ. Trimming at V came to 5 bases and at J to 1 base, leaving 10 bases not matched to a gene.